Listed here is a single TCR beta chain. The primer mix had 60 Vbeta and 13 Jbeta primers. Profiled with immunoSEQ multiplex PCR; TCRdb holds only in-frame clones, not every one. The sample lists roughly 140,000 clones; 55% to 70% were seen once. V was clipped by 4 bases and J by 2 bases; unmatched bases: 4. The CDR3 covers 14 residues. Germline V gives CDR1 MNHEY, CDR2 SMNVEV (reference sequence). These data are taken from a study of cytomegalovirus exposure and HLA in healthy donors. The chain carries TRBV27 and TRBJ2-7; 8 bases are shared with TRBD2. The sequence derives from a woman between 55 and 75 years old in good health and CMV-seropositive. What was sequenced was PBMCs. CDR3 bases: TGTGCCAGCAGTTACCGGGAGGGCCCCTACGAGCAGTACTTC. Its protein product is CASSYREGPYEQYF.